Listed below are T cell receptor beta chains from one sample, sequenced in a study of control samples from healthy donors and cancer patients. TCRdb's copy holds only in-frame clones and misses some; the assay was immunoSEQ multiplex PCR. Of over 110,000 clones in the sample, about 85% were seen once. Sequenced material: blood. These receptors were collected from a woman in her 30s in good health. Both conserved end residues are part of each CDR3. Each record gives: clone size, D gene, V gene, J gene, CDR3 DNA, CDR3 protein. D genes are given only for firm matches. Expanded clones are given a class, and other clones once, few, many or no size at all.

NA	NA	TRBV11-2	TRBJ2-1	TGTGCCAGCAGCTTGGAATTGAGTCCCTACAATGAGCAGTTCTTC	CASSLELSPYNEQFF
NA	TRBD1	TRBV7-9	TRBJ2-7	TGTGCCAGCAGCCCACAGGGGGCGCGAGAGCAGTACTTC	CASSPQGAREQYF
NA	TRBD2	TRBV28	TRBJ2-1	TGTGCCAACACCCCAGCGGGGGTCAATGAGCAGTTCTTC	CANTPAGVNEQFF
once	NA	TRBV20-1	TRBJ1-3	TGCAGTGCTAGTGAGGGAACCTCTGGAAACACCATATATTTT	CSASEGTSGNTIYF
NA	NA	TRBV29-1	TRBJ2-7	TGCAGCGTTGATGGGGGGCTCTACCCCTACGAGCAGTACTTC	CSVDGGLYPYEQYF
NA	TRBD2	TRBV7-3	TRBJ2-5	TGTGCCAGCAGCTTAGGCGGGAGTATTGGGACCCAGTACTTC	CASSLGGSIGTQYF
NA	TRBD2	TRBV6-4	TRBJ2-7	TGTGCCAGCAGTAGAGTAGCGGGATTGGGGGTGTTCATCTACGAGCAGTACTTC	CASSRVAGLGVFIYEQYF
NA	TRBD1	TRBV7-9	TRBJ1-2	TGTGCCAGCAGCTTGGGGGAAACAGGGGTCTATGGCTACACCTTC	CASSLGETGVYGYTF
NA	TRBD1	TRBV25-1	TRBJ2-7	TGTGCCAGCAGAGCCACAGGGGGCGCCGAGCAGTACTTC	CASRATGGAEQYF
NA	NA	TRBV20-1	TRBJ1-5	TGCAGTGCTAGTCCTCAGGGTGGCAATCAGCCCCAGCATTTT	CSASPQGGNQPQHF
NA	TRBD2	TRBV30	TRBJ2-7	TGTGCCTGGAGTTCTGGGACTAGCGGGAGGGCCTACGAGCAGTACTTC	CAWSSGTSGRAYEQYF
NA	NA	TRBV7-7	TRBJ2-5	TGTGCTAGCAGCTCTGACTCGGTAGAGACCCAGTACTTC	CASSSDSVETQYF
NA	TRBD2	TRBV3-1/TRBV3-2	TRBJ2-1	TGTGCCAGCAGCCCTCGATTAGCGGGGGGTGGAAATGAGCAGTTCTTC	CASSPRLAGGGNEQFF
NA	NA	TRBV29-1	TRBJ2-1	TGCAGCGTTGCGGCGACTGGGGACAATGAGCAGTTCTTC	CSVAATGDNEQFF
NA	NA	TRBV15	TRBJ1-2	TGTGCCACCAGCAGAGATCTAAACCCCGGGGGCTATGGCTACACCTTC	CATSRDLNPGGYGYTF
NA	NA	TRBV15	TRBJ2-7	TGTGCCACCAGCAGAGCCGCTAGTGGGGCGGGCGAGCAGTACTTC	CATSRAASGAGEQYF
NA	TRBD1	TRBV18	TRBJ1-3	TGTGCCAGCTCGGCTGACAGGGGGCTCTCTGGAAACACCATATATTTT	CASSADRGLSGNTIYF
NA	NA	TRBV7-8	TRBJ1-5	TGTGCCAGCAGCTTAGGAGGGAACGATCAGCCCCAGCATTTT	CASSLGGNDQPQHF
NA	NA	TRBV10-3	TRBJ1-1	TGTGCCATCAGTGAGTTGATGAACACTGAAGCTTTCTTT	CAISELMNTEAFF
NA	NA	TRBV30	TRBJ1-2	TGTGCCTGGAGTCCTGGACAGTATGGCTACACCTTC	CAWSPGQYGYTF
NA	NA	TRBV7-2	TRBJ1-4	TGTGCCAGCAGCTCGGGGGGGAAAATGAAAAAACTGTTTTTT	CASSSGGKMKKLFF
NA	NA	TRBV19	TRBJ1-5	TGTGCCAGCATCTCCGGGGCAGGCGACAATCAGCCCCAGCATTTT	CASISGAGDNQPQHF
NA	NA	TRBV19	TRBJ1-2	TGTGCCAGTAGTATGGGACATCGGATCTATGGCTACACCTTC	CASSMGHRIYGYTF
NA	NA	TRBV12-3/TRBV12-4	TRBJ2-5	TGTGCCAGCAGTTTGGTGCTTCAAGAGACCCAGTACTTC	CASSLVLQETQYF
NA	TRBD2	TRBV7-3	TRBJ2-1	TGTGCCAGCAGCTTTTGGACTAGCGGTGAGCAGTTCTTC	CASSFWTSGEQFF
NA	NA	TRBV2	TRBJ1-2	TGTGCCAGCTGCATCGATACCAAGCGGGGATGTTTAGGTGGCTACACCTTC	CASCIDTKRGCLGGYTF
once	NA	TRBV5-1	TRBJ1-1	TGCGCCAGCAGCTTGGGCAGGGGAGACACTGAAGCTTTCTTT	CASSLGRGDTEAFF
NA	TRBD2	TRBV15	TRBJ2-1	TGTGCCACCAGCAGAGATCGGCTAGCGGGAGGGAATGAGCAGTTCTTC	CATSRDRLAGGNEQFF
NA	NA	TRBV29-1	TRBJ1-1	TGCAGCGCTCACCCGGCAGGGGACGGCACTGAAGCTTTCTTT	CSAHPAGDGTEAFF
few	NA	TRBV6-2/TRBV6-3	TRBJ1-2	TGTGCCAGCAGCCTCCCTTTTAACTATGGCTACACCTTC	CASSLPFNYGYTF
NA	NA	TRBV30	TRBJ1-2	TGTGCCTCGCACAAGTCCTATGGCTACACCTTC	CASHKSYGYTF
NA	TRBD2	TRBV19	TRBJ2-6	TGTGCCAGTACCGGACTAGCGGACTCTGGGGCCAACGTCCTGACTTTC	CASTGLADSGANVLTF
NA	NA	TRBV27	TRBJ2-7	TGTGCCAGCAGTCCCCAGGTTGCTCCCTACGAGCAGTACTTC	CASSPQVAPYEQYF
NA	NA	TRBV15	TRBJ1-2	TGTGCCACAGCCCTTAACGGAGGGGGGGACTATGGCTACACCTTC	CATALNGGGDYGYTF
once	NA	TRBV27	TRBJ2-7	TGTGCCAGCAGTTTACGGCCAGTCCCGTGGGAGCAGTACTTC	CASSLRPVPWEQYF
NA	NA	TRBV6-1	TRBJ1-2	TGTGCCAGCAGTGAAATAACAGTTGGGGGCTACACCTTC	CASSEITVGGYTF
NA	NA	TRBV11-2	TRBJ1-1	TGTGCCAGCAGCCCCTCATTGAACACTGAAGCTTTCTTT	CASSPSLNTEAFF
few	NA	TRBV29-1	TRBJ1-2	TGCAGCGTTGCGGAGTACAGCTATGGCTACACCTTC	CSVAEYSYGYTF
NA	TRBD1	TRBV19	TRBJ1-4	TGTGCCAGTAGTATTGACAGGGAATTAGGAAAACTGTTTTTT	CASSIDRELGKLFF
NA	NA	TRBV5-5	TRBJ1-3	TGTGCCAGCAGCAAGGAGTCAGGGTTCTACTCTGGAAACACCATATATTTT	CASSKESGFYSGNTIYF
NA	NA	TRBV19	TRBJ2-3	TGTGCCAGTAGTTTGGACTCCGCCACAGATACGCAGTATTTT	CASSLDSATDTQYF
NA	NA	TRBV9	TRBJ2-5	TGTGCCAGCAGCCCACAGTGGGGAGGGGGAGAGACCCAGTACTTC	CASSPQWGGGETQYF
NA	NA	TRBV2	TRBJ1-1	TGTGCCAGCAGGCAGGTAAACACTGAAGCTTTCTTT	CASRQVNTEAFF
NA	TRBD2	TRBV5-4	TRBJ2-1	TGTGCCAGCAGCCCGAGCGGGAGGGGTGGTTTGGATGAGCAGTTCTTC	CASSPSGRGGLDEQFF
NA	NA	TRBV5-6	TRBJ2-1	TGTGCCAGCAGCTTGGACTGGGGCAGCTCCTACAATGAGCAGTTCTTC	CASSLDWGSSYNEQFF
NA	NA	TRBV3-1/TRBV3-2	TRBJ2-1	TGTGCCAGCAGCCAAGACTCAAGTCGGAATGAGCAGTTCTTC	CASSQDSSRNEQFF
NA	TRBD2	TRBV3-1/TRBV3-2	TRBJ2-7	TGTGCCAGCAGCCAAGGCGTCCGGGAGGCGAAGCAGTACTTC	CASSQGVREAKQYF
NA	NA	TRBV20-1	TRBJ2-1	TGCAGTGCCGCGACAGCAGATGAGCAGTTCTTC	CSAATADEQFF
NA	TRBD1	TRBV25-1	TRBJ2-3	TGTGCCAGCAGTGAATCGCCCCCGGGACAGAAAACAGATACGCAGTATTTT	CASSESPPGQKTDTQYF
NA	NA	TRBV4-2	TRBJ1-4	TGTGCCAGCAGCCATGAAGGGGGGGGCCGTGAAAAACTGTTTTTT	CASSHEGGGREKLFF
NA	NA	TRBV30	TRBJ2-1	TGTGCCTGGAGAGCCAGCGCAAGCTCCTACAATGAGCAGTTCTTC	CAWRASASSYNEQFF
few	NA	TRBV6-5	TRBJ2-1	TGTGCCAGCATCGACTACAATGAGCAGTTCTTC	CASIDYNEQFF
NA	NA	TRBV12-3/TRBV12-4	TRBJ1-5	TGTGCCAGCACTCCAGGGGGCAATCAGCCCCAGCATTTT	CASTPGGNQPQHF
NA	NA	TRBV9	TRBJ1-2	TGTGCCAGCAGCCCGACAGTTAACTATGGCTACACCTTC	CASSPTVNYGYTF
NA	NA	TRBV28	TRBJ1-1	TGTGCCAGCAGTTTGACCGGTGGGGTGAACACTGAAGCTTTCTTT	CASSLTGGVNTEAFF
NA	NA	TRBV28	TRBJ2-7	TGTGCCAGCAGTCAGGGAACCTACGAGCAGTACTTC	CASSQGTYEQYF
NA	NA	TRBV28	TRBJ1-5	TGTGCCAGCAGTTTGCCAGGTGTTAATCAGCCCCAGCATTTT	CASSLPGVNQPQHF